In this sample, the clone carrying this T cell receptor beta chain turned up once. The CDR3 has 16 residues. CDR1 and CDR2 from the germline V gene are SGHRS and YFSETQ. With 5 bases clipped from V and 1 base from J, the junction kept 6 bases outside the gene matches. This sample was included in a study of cytomegalovirus exposure and HLA in healthy donors. Study details: Findings of an earlier analysis included some 120 million unique TCR beta sequences from some 200 million T cells.

Primers included in the PCR were 60 Vbeta and 13 Jbeta primers. Clones were read by immunoSEQ multiplex PCR, and TCRdb kept only the in-frame ones, dropping some. The sample records over 100,000 clones, less than 80% being singletons. The sequenced material came from PBMCs. V and J are TRBV5-1 and TRBJ2-5; 12 bases are shared with TRBD2. This receptor was identified in a female donor in good health and CMV-seropositive. The CDR3 sequence is CASRYSSGRVQETQYF. The CDR3 nucleotides read TGCGCCAGCAGGTATTCTAGCGGGAGGGTCCAAGAGACCCAGTACTTC. Complete variable domain (other parts from reference TRBV5-1 and TRBJ2-5): KAGVTQTPRYLIKTRGQQVTLSCSPISGHRSVSWYQQTPGQGLQFLFEYFSETQRNKGNFPGRFSGRQFSNSRSEMNVSTLELGDSALYLCASRYSSGRVQETQYFGPGTRLLVL.